The sequence of this T cell receptor beta chain was determined in a study of T cells after yellow fever vaccination (dated by TCRdb to between 2018 and 2021). At the level of the whole study: The SMART-Seq v4 Ultra Low Input RNA kit was used to prepare libraries from fractions with low cell numbers. Bulk TCR alpha and beta repertoires were sequenced longitudinally to track T-cell clones before and after primary and booster YFV17D yellow fever vaccination. Blood samples were taken at several timepoints before and after primary and secondary immunization, and bulk PBMC replicates and cell subsets were isolated. Two healthy male donors, one aged 18 to 29 and one aged 30 to 40 years, made up the cohort. The investigation overall reported the following: Most clones expanded after primary vaccination (roughly 96% of CD4 and roughly 90% of CD8) were re-detected after the booster, suggesting that broad memory maintenance occurred. Compared with the primary T-cell response, the secondary T-cell response was weaker but faster, peaking on day 5 rather than day 15. Because only a couple of donors were included in the study, the extent to which the findings can be generalized is limited. FACS-sorted repertoires could contain abundant contaminating clonotypes from the bulk population, so computational filtering was required. A small fraction of clonotypes appeared in both the CD4 and CD8 compartments, likely as a result of convergent recombination.

Including cysteine and phenylalanine, the CDR3 has 15 amino acids. The sequence is cut down to CDR3 DNA, 45 bases in frame from base 1. This clonotype has a count of ten or more. Its antigen remains undetermined. No base qualities exist here, and no much larger clone lies one base off it. Synthesis of TCR cDNA relied on 5'RACE template switching, a step that introduced a universal primer site along with unique molecular identifiers. cDNA synthesis was primed from both the TCR alpha and TCR beta constant segments. Library amplification used two PCR steps, and the second PCR step added sample barcodes and sequencing adapters. Sequencing of libraries was performed on Illumina HiSeq 2500 (2x100 bp) or NovaSeq (2x150 bp). The paper's processing steps were these. MIGEC handled demultiplexing of reads and collapsing into UMI consensus sequences, while MiXCR performed V(D)J alignment. Vaccine-responding clonotypes were defined with edgeR using replicate PBMC samples, requiring FDR below 0.01 and a log2 fold change above 5 up to day 15. Each bulk clonotype received a CD4 or CD8 identity based on whether the sequenced CD4 or CD8 repertoire contained that clonotype at higher abundance. Starting from the raw public reads, TCRdb applied fastp trimming at Q25, assembled clones with MiXCR and retained in-frame beta chains. Every entry covers one CDR3 protein and lists the most common genes and DNA from its rows. The V and J calls reflect TCRdb's pipeline rather than the authors' work. The sample table shows around 140,000 distinct CDR3 sequences, and more than 6.5% are seen once. The biggest ten clones account for more than 0.6% of the sample.

What the treatment or condition label conveys for this sample: live attenuated yellow fever vaccine strain. A standard Ficoll-Paque protocol was used to isolate PBMCs from peripheral blood. CD4 and CD8 T-cell fractions were isolated with Dynabeads CD4 and CD8 positive selection kits. RNA was extracted with TriZol from bulk PBMCs, CD4 and CD8 fractions, and dextramer-positive and dextramer-negative fractions. This sequence was found in a man aged 25-45 years who received the YFV17D yellow fever vaccine. The specimen was CD4+ T cells sorted from PBMCs, collected 10 days after the yellow fever booster vaccination. The chain uses TRBV21-1 and TRBJ2-7; TRBD1 was called by the table and not checked on the DNA. TRBV21-1 is a pseudogene locus. The CDR3 region reads CASSIRDRGRREQYF. The DNA sequence follows: TGTGCCAGCAGCATAAGGGACAGGGGGCGAAGGGAGCAGTACTTC.